This T cell receptor (beta chain) comes out of a study of blood T cell repertoires in COVID-19. Across the study: Collection of acute and convalescent COVID-19 samples took place in the United States, Italy and Spain.

In the study's own analysis: For nucleated cells, counts were estimated from reference gene primer amplification. The repertoire was sequenced with immunoSEQ multiplex PCR; TCRdb's copy has only in-frame clones and lacks some. The V and J calls and clone size were taken over from that table, and D and trimming were inferred from the DNA. The sample contains 27,000 or so clones, about 83% of which appear only once. Germline V gene lookup returns CDR1 MNHEY and CDR2 SMNVEV (reference sequence). J gave up 1 base and V 4 bases, and 7 bases lay outside the gene matches. CDR3 length: 15 residues. The chain carries TRBV27 and TRBJ2-7; 7 bases match TRBD2. The clonotype was recovered from a man between 65 and 80 years old with acute or convalescent COVID-19. Material: peripheral blood. The CDR3 protein is CASSSPAGESYEQYF. DNA of the CDR3: TGTGCCAGCAGTTCCCCGGCGGGAGAATCCTACGAGCAGTACTTC.